The subject of this entry is one T cell receptor beta chain. V was clipped by 0 bases and J by 7 bases, with 4 bases between them. Germline assignment: CDR1 MNHEY and CDR2 SVGAGI. The CDR3 covers 12 residues. These data belong to a study of T cell changes during pregnancy in multiple sclerosis. The protocol was immunoSEQ multiplex PCR, while the TCRdb copy is restricted to in-frame clones and leaves out a portion. Of 55,000 to 80,000 clones detected, 85% to 90% appear once; the ten largest clones hold around 9.5%. V and J are TRBV6-5 and TRBJ2-1; D gene unclear. The TCR originated in a female donor in good health, enrolled as a control in a pregnancy study. The source was peripheral blood, collected after pregnancy. CDR3 bases: TGTGCCAGCAGTTACTCTTCGAATGAGCAGTTCTTC. Translation gives CASSYSSNEQFF.